One sample yielded the 12 T cell receptor beta chains listed below, sequenced in a study of T-cell memory formation after mild COVID-19. TCRdb redid the calling of the 5' RACE reads with MiXCR, one entry per CDR3 protein. The sample consists of 75,000 to 95,000 distinct CDR3 sequences, around an eighth of them appearing once. The sequenced sample consisted of PBMCs or a T cell subset sorted from them (not recorded which). The receptors derive from an adult woman who had mild COVID-19 (a few samples of this study predate the infection). Cell type and time point are not known.

In its sample, this clonotype was seen a few times. V gene TRBV7-6 combines with J gene TRBJ2-1; 8 bases match TRBD2. Looked up from germline, CDR1 is SGHVS and CDR2 is FNYEAQ. Trimming cost V 4 bases and J 3 bases; bases outside gene matches: 11. The CDR3 is 17 residues long. This chain's CDR3 is CASSSAGERGLYNEQFF. CDR3 nucleotides: TGTGCCAGCAGCTCAGCGGGAGAGCGGGGCCTCTACAATGAGCAGTTCTTC.

The chain has TRBV29-1 and TRBJ2-7; D is uncertain. V was trimmed by 0 bases and J by 3 bases, leaving 6 bases between them. CDR1 and CDR2 (germline): SQVTM, ANQGSEA. The CDR3 contains 12 residues. The CDR3 spells CSVEEGSYEQYF. In DNA form, the CDR3 reads TGCAGCGTTGAAGAGGGCAGCTACGAGCAGTACTTC.

The rearrangement joins TRBV12-3 or TRBV12-4 to TRBJ2-1; 9 bases align to TRBD2. The CDR3 length is 19 residues. The trim removed 5 bases at V and 0 bases at J, leaving 14 bases unmatched. CDR3 bases: TGTGCCAGCAGTCCCCCTATTTTAGCGGGGGCAACCTCCTACAATGAGCAGTTCTTC. Translated: CASSPPILAGATSYNEQFF.

This clonotype was seen a few times. The chain joins TRBV7-9 to TRBJ2-7; D may be TRBD1 (5 bases). In germline, CDR1 is SEHNR, CDR2 FQNEAQ (reference sequence). The CDR3 loop spans 15 amino acids. Trimming left V 4 bases short and J 3 bases short, with 16 bases between. CDR3: CASSSMSDRFYEQYF. The CDR3 nucleotides are TGTGCCAGCAGCTCTATGAGCGACAGATTCTACGAGCAGTACTTC.

CDR3 nucleotide sequence: TGTGCCAGCAGCGTAGACCCTCCTGGAGGGACAGATACGCAGTATTTT. Protein product: CASSVDPPGGTDTQYF. V gene TRBV9 combines with J gene TRBJ2-3; D possibly corresponds to TRBD2 (6 bases). Between the trimmed V and J ends, which lost 0 bases and 3 bases, there was a span of 14 bases. Germline assignment: CDR1 SGDLS and CDR2 YYNGEE. The CDR3 spans 16 residues.

This clonotype was picked up a small number of times. This chain connects TRBV15 to TRBJ2-1, with a tentative D call TRBD2 (5 bases). V shed 3 bases and J shed 3 bases, with 15 bases lying between them. The CDR3 runs to 16 residues. CDR1 and CDR2 from the germline V gene are LNHNV and YYDKDF (reference sequence). The CDR3 coding sequence is TGTGCCACCAGCAGTCAAGGGAGTACCATCTACAATGAGCAGTTCTTC. It translates to CATSSQGSTIYNEQFF. The whole variable domain, filled in from reference TRBV15 and TRBJ2-1, reads DAMVIQNPRYQVTQFGKPVTLSCSQTLNHNVMYWYQQKSSQAPKLLFHYYDKDFNNEADTPDNFQSRRPNTSFCFLDIRSPGLGDTAMYLCATSSQGSTIYNEQFFGPGTRLTVL.

This clonotype was counted only a few times. The rearrangement joins TRBV5-5 to TRBJ2-1; D unclear. Between the trimmed V and J ends, which lost 0 bases and 2 bases, there was a span of 12 bases. The CDR3 totals 16 residues. The germline gives CDR1 SGHKS, CDR2 YYEKEE (reference sequence). CDR3 bases: TGTGCCAGCAGCTTGGAAGAAGGGCCAGCCTACAATGAGCAGTTCTTC. Amino acids: CASSLEEGPAYNEQFF.

The chain combines TRBV12-3 or TRBV12-4 with TRBJ2-3; TRBD2 might be the D (6 bases). The CDR3 covers 13 residues. Between the trimmed V and J ends, which lost 5 bases and 5 bases, there was a span of 11 bases. CDR3 region: CASSGMGGDTQYF. The CDR3 DNA reads as TGTGCCAGCAGTGGAATGGGAGGAGATACGCAGTATTTT.

J is TRBJ2-1 and V is TRBV4-2; 13 bases align to TRBD2. The V gene's germline CDR1 is LGHNA and CDR2 YNFKEQ. The CDR3 has 21 amino acids. Germline trimming cut 0 bases from V and 0 bases from J; bases unmatched to any gene: 11. The CDR3 DNA reads as TGTGCCAGCAGCCAAGATGTCAGACTAGCGGGAGGAACGAGCTCCTACAATGAGCAGTTCTTC. This encodes CASSQDVRLAGGTSSYNEQFF.

This clonotype was seen once. The chain combines TRBV12-3 or TRBV12-4 with TRBJ1-1; TRBD1 matches at 7 bases. CDR3 size: 17 residues. V shed 0 bases, J shed 1 base, and the junction held 8 bases outside the gene matches. CDR3 loop: CASSLAPGQTPNTEAFF. CDR3 nucleotides: TGTGCCAGCAGTTTAGCGCCGGGACAGACACCGAACACTGAAGCTTTCTTT.

V usage is TRBV7-8 and J usage is TRBJ2-1, with D possibly matching TRBD1 (6 bases). Germline CDR1 and CDR2: SGHVS and FQNEAQ. With 5 bases removed from V and 2 bases from J, the gap between germline ends came to 13 bases. This CDR3 is 15 amino acids long. In DNA, the CDR3 is TGTGCCAGCAGCCAAGGACAGACAGCCTACAATGAGCAGTTCTTC. Protein product: CASSQGQTAYNEQFF.

Comment on this clonotype: The germline gene is not matched at one end of the junction; a read error may be the cause. J is TRBJ2-1 and V is TRBV7-7; 9 bases map to TRBD2. This CDR3 is built from 17 residues. Germline V gene sequence: CDR1 SSHAT, CDR2 FNYEAQ (reference sequence). The CDR3 protein is CASSPGASGEKYNEQFF. In nucleotides, the CDR3 is TGTGCTAGCAGCCCCGGAGCTAGCGGGGAGAAATACAATGAGCAGTTCTTC.